This paragraph covers one T cell receptor beta chain sequence. The table lists this clonotype with a few counts. The antigen this receptor binds is unknown. The junction shows a germline mismatch at one end, possibly a read error. Unsorted PBMC libraries were generated from 2 million PBMCs stored in RNAlater at -80 °C until RNA extraction. The multiple sclerosis patients were enrolled in a US clinical protocol that evaluated disease progression with magnetic resonance imaging. Peripheral blood was subjected to Ficoll-Hypaque density gradient centrifugation to isolate PBMCs, which were then cryopreserved in liquid nitrogen. The CDR3 holds 14 amino acids from the cysteine to the phenylalanine. CDR3 DNA is the only sequence kept; it has 42 bases, read in frame from the first base. The germline V gene supplies CDR1 MDHEN and CDR2 SYDVKM. cDNA was synthesized by template-switch 5'RACE using a primer with a 10-nucleotide random unique molecular identifier that tagged each TCR transcript. Every sequencing run covered 15-18 subjects and yielded more than 200 million TCR-beta sequences. The RNeasy kit was used for extraction of total RNA. The KAPA Real-time Library Amplification kit was used to amplify TCR-beta VDJ regions with primers for the TCR constant region and the 5'RACE anchor. Sample indexes and Illumina adaptors were added in a first PCR, and a second PCR then increased library yield. After purification with Ampure beads, the TCR product of roughly 650 bp was size-selected on a 2% E-gel SizeSelection system. Before pooling, libraries had their quality checked on a Bioanalyzer, their concentration measured with Qubit, and their quantity determined with the Kapa Library Quantification kit. Libraries were sequenced paired-end 2 x 150 bp on an Illumina HiSeq 2500. To increase sequence diversity, roughly 24-31% phiX was spiked into each library pool. In the original analysis: The UMI-based MiGEC pipeline processed quality-filtered reads and removed over 80% of raw TCR sequences during error correction. IMGT germline references were used for aligning VDJ genes, and each clonotype was defined as a unique CDR3 amino acid sequence together with its V-J genes. VDJtools evaluated clonal expansion, Shannon diversity and CDR3 relatedness (CalcPairwiseDistances, ClusterSamples); CLCbio workbench built phylogenetic trees. A clone was classed as expanded if it had 8 or more unique UMIs, a cutoff based on coefficient-of-variation modelling across technical triplicates. The public reads were quality trimmed at Q25 with fastp and then assembled into clones with MiXCR by TCRdb, keeping productive beta chains. Each record represents a unique CDR3 protein, reported with the most common genes and DNA among its rows. None of the V and J calls come from the authors' own analysis; TCRdb made them. Counted in this sample were 45,000 to 70,000 distinct CDR3 sequences; less than 5% of them appeared once. The ten largest clones take up 2.9% of the sample.

This sample was included in a study of neurological immune-mediated disorders (dated by TCRdb to about 2019). A note on the overall study: Among the roughly 34 multiple sclerosis patients, around 30 had relapsing-remitting MS and 3 had secondary progressive MS. The study compared peripheral blood TCR-beta repertoires of HTLV-I-associated myelopathy (HAM/TSP) patients, multiple sclerosis patients and healthy controls using UMI-based sequencing. The approximately 96 TCR-beta libraries covered PBMC samples along with longitudinal samples, technical triplicates, and paired sorted CD4+ and CD8+ T-cell subsets. The cohort comprised roughly 65 subjects: roughly 15 HAM/TSP patients, around 34 multiple sclerosis patients and around 20 healthy controls.

General study outcomes and caveats: TCR clonal expansion was highest in HAM/TSP patients and lowest in MS patients, with MS patients falling below even healthy controls. No clinical or MRI features were associated with the MS cluster, and the authors said that larger cohorts are needed. Expanded clones from different subjects shared no identical CDR3 amino acid sequences, which suggests that TCR-beta repertoires were private in all groups. Repertoires from 18 of 34 MS patients were grouped by phylogenetic analysis into a cluster of related CDR3 sequences, suggesting a possible repertoire-level signature.

Specimen: PBMCs. This clonotype originated in a man aged 45-65 years with multiple sclerosis. Recombination joined TRBV28 with TRBJ1-5, with the D gene not clear enough to name. Read as DNA, the sequence is TGTGCCAGCAGTTTTCTGGTCATGTATCAGCCCCAGAATTTT. Protein translation: CASSFLVMYQPQNF. Reference TRBV28 and TRBJ1-5 proteins supply the regions before and after the CDR3; the full variable domain is: DVKVTQSSRYLVKRTGEKVFLECVQDMDHENMFWYRQDPGLGLRLIYFSYDVKMKEKGDIPEGYSVSREKKERFSLILESASTNQTSMYLCASSFLVMYQPQNFGDGTRLSIL.